The 12 T cell receptor beta chains given below trace back to one sample, sequenced in a study of blood T cell repertoires in COVID-19. The method was immunoSEQ multiplex PCR; TCRdb's version includes in-frame clones alone and lacks a portion of them. The sample lists around 50,000 clones; roughly 88% were seen once. The sequenced sample consisted of peripheral blood. Receptors originate from a woman aged 60-75 years with acute or convalescent COVID-19.

This rearrangement joins TRBV6-5 to TRBJ2-7, with TRBD1 identical over 10 bases. The CDR3 has 15 amino acids. J lost 3 bases, V lost 6 bases, and 8 bases had no gene match. Germline V lookup: CDR1 MNHEY, CDR2 SVGAGI. DNA for the CDR3: TGTGCCAGCAGCCGAAGAAGGGACAGGGGCTACGAGCAGTACTTC. This gives the protein CASSRRRDRGYEQYF.

This clone was found once. The chain recombines TRBV30 with TRBJ1-1; a weak D match, TRBD1 (5 bases). CDR1 is GTSNPN, CDR2 SVGIG, per germline (reference sequence). CDR3 size: 12 residues. The germline V and J ends were trimmed by 0 bases and 9 bases, with 11 bases remaining between them. The CDR3 protein is CAWSVQAGKAFF. CDR3 DNA sequence: TGTGCCTGGAGTGTACAGGCAGGGAAAGCTTTCTTT.

The sample holds one count of this clone. The V call is TRBV12-5, the J call TRBJ2-1; D is uncertain. V was pared by 2 bases and J by 2 bases, with 13 bases between. This CDR3 spans 16 amino acids. In germline, CDR1 is LGHNT, CDR2 FRNRAP. CDR3 sequence reads: CASGLHLTEPYNEQFF. Here the CDR3 DNA reads TGTGCTAGTGGTTTGCATCTTACAGAGCCCTACAATGAGCAGTTCTTC.

The V gene is TRBV6-1, the J gene TRBJ1-5, with TRBD1 matching 9 bases. Germline loops: CDR1 MNHNS, CDR2 SASEGT. V lost 2 bases to trimming and J lost 5 bases; unmatched junction nucleotides: 7. The CDR3 covers 16 residues. The CDR3 loop is CASSETGTGTHQPQHF. In nucleotides, the CDR3 is TGTGCCAGCAGTGAAACCGGGACAGGGACCCATCAGCCCCAGCATTTT.

The gene calls are TRBV30 and TRBJ2-3; a weak D match, TRBD1 (6 bases). CDR1 and CDR2 (germline): GTSNPN, SVGIG (reference sequence). CDR3 length: 12 amino acids. Trimming removed 3 bases at V and 4 bases at J, with 8 bases between. CDR3 sequence reads: CAWSRGPDTQYF. The CDR3 DNA follows: TGTGCCTGGAGCAGGGGCCCAGATACGCAGTATTTT.

The CDR3 is CASSIPGGFNTGELFF. In nucleotides, the CDR3 is TGTGCCAGTAGTATACCGGGGGGCTTTAACACCGGGGAGCTGTTTTTT. V and J are TRBV19 and TRBJ2-2, with D possibly matching TRBD2 (7 bases). Looked up from germline, CDR1 is LNHDA and CDR2 is SQIVND (reference sequence). This CDR3 contains 16 residues. The V end was cut by 2 bases, the J end by 2 bases, with 12 bases between.

The rearrangement links TRBV6-4 to TRBJ1-6, with D perhaps TRBD1 (5 bases). Germline V gene lookup returns CDR1 MRHNA and CDR2 SNTAGT. This CDR3 is 20 amino acids long. The V gene lost 5 bases and the J gene lost 2 bases, with 25 bases spanning the gap. In nucleotides, the CDR3 is TGTGCCAGCAGTCCCCCTAGAACAGACAGTTTGTTCCCCTATAATTCACCCCTCCACTTT. Translated, it gives CASSPPRTDSLFPYNSPLHF.

This clone was seen just once. The V and J genes are TRBV12-3 or TRBV12-4 and TRBJ1-5; D is possibly TRBD1 (6 bases). The CDR3 runs to 12 residues. Deletions cut 6 bases from V and 4 bases from J, with 7 bases between. Written as DNA, the CDR3 is TGTGCCAGCAGCAGGGGAAATCAGCCCCAGCATTTT. As protein: CASSRGNQPQHF.

The CDR3 sequence is CATQLSRRVQETQYF. The DNA for the CDR3 is TGTGCCACCCAGCTCTCCCGACGGGTTCAAGAGACCCAGTACTTC. The rearrangement joins TRBV28 to TRBJ2-5; D remains ambiguous. Trimming took 10 bases from V and 2 from J, leaving 20 bases between them. The germline CDR1 and CDR2 sequences are MDHEN and SYDVKM. The CDR3 extends over 15 amino acids.

A single count supports this clone. This sequence joins TRBV3-1 (or the pseudogene TRBV3-2) and TRBJ1-1; 9 bases line up with TRBD1. V gave up 4 bases and J gave up 5 bases; unmatched junction bases: 8. This CDR3 is built from 15 residues. Germline values: CDR1 LGHDT, CDR2 YNNKEL (reference sequence). The CDR3 nucleotides are TGTGCCAGCAGCCCCACACAGGGGGCTGGGACTGAAGCTTTCTTT. This translates into CASSPTQGAGTEAFF.

Concerning this clone: At one boundary the junction diverges from the germline segment, which might be a read error. CDR3 amino acids: CASSLQGQAPDF. For the CDR3, the DNA is TGCGCCAGCAGCTTGCAGGGTCAGGCCCCCGACTTC. The V and J genes are TRBV5-1 and TRBJ2-5; D perhaps matches TRBD1 (5 bases). CDR1 is SGHRS and CDR2 is YFSETQ in the germline V gene. CDR3 size: 12 residues.

This clone was counted a few times. V gene TRBV7-3 combines with J gene TRBJ1-1; weak D call: TRBD1 (6 bases). Germline V CDR1 and CDR2: SGHTA, FQGTGA. The ends were cut back, 1 base at V and 4 bases at J, with 7 bases in the middle. The length of the CDR3 is 13 residues. The CDR3 DNA reads TGTGCCAGCAGCTTAATAGGGGGCACTGAAGCTTTCTTT. This codes for CASSLIGGTEAFF.